These T cell receptor beta chains were read from a single sample in a study of T-cell reconstitution after alpha-beta-depleted transplantation in children. MiXCR, run by TCRdb on the PCR reads, gives a single entry per CDR3 protein. The repertoire consists of about 830,000 distinct CDR3 sequences, with 15% to 20% occurring once and the leading ten covering under 6%. Sequenced material: PBMCs, mostly from graft donor cells, taken 360 days after TCRalphabeta/CD19-depleted stem cell transplant. Receptors originate from a male patient younger than 18 who had a stem cell transplant for acute lymphoblastic leukemia, so the T cells may come from the graft donor. Each CDR3 is given with its conserved first and last residue. A D gene is named only where the DNA matches it firmly. Clone size is not always given. Where it is, it says once, few, many or a class for expanded clones.

v_call: TRBV11-2; j_call: TRBJ2-5; clone_size: -; d_call: TRBD2; cdr3_aa: CASSPPTSGSRKTQYF; cdr3_nt: TGTGCCAGCAGCCCTCCTACTAGCGGGAGTAGGAAGACCCAGTACTTC
v_call: TRBV7-9; j_call: TRBJ2-4; clone_size: -; d_call: -; cdr3_aa: CASSLAGMAKNIQYF; cdr3_nt: TGTGCCAGCAGCTTAGCAGGGATGGCCAAAAACATTCAGTACTTC
v_call: TRBV20-1; j_call: TRBJ2-5; clone_size: few; d_call: -; cdr3_aa: CSATRDRETQYF; cdr3_nt: TGCAGTGCTACTCGGGATCGAGAGACCCAGTACTTC
v_call: TRBV15; j_call: TRBJ1-5; clone_size: few; d_call: -; cdr3_aa: CATSRATQTQPQHF; cdr3_nt: TGTGCCACCAGCAGAGCTACACAAACCCAGCCCCAGCATTTT
v_call: TRBV7-9; j_call: TRBJ2-6; clone_size: -; d_call: -; cdr3_aa: CASSLVPYQGTRLKANVLTF; cdr3_nt: TGTGCCAGCAGCTTAGTACCCTATCAGGGTACCAGACTTAAGGCCAACGTCCTGACTTTC
v_call: TRBV29-1; j_call: TRBJ1-5; clone_size: many; d_call: TRBD1; cdr3_aa: CSVGGQGAQPQHF; cdr3_nt: TGCAGCGTGGGGGGACAGGGCGCACAGCCCCAGCATTTT
v_call: TRBV19; j_call: TRBJ2-1; clone_size: few; d_call: -; cdr3_aa: CASSMGGPHSYNEQFF; cdr3_nt: TGTGCCAGTAGTATGGGCGGGCCCCACTCCTACAATGAGCAGTTCTTC
v_call: TRBV6-5; j_call: TRBJ2-7; clone_size: -; d_call: TRBD1; cdr3_aa: CASSYRGPDYEQYF; cdr3_nt: TGTGCCAGCAGTTACAGGGGGCCTGATTACGAGCAGTACTTC
v_call: TRBV4-1; j_call: TRBJ2-3; clone_size: many; d_call: -; cdr3_aa: CASSQEGRSTDTQYF; cdr3_nt: TGCGCCAGCAGCCAAGAAGGGAGGAGTACAGATACGCAGTATTTT
v_call: TRBV9; j_call: TRBJ2-1; clone_size: -; d_call: -; cdr3_aa: CASSVEVAGSWDEQFF; cdr3_nt: TGTGCCAGCAGCGTAGAAGTGGCAGGGTCTTGGGATGAGCAGTTCTTC
v_call: TRBV3-1; j_call: TRBJ2-1; clone_size: -; d_call: -; cdr3_aa: CASSQRESYNEQFF; cdr3_nt: TGTGCCAGCAGCCAGCGGGAAAGCTACAATGAGCAGTTCTTC
v_call: TRBV27; j_call: TRBJ1-2; clone_size: -; d_call: TRBD1; cdr3_aa: CASRGEGQGRYGYTF; cdr3_nt: TGTGCCAGCAGGGGAGAAGGACAGGGGAGATATGGCTACACCTTC
v_call: TRBV27; j_call: TRBJ2-7; clone_size: -; d_call: TRBD1; cdr3_aa: CASSLHAGTGRYEQYF; cdr3_nt: TGTGCCAGCAGTTTACACGCCGGGACAGGTCGCTACGAGCAGTACTTC
v_call: TRBV12-3/TRBV12-4; j_call: TRBJ1-6; clone_size: few; d_call: TRBD1; cdr3_aa: CASRARTGLNYNSPLHF; cdr3_nt: TGTGCCAGCAGAGCCCGGACAGGCCTGAACTATAATTCACCCCTCCACTTT
v_call: TRBV10-3; j_call: TRBJ2-5; clone_size: many; d_call: -; cdr3_aa: CAISDLGLQETQYF; cdr3_nt: TGTGCCATCAGTGATCTGGGGCTTCAAGAGACCCAGTACTTC
v_call: TRBV7-6; j_call: TRBJ2-7; clone_size: -; d_call: -; cdr3_aa: CASSLRRERAGGEQYF; cdr3_nt: TGTGCCAGCAGCTTAAGGAGGGAAAGGGCTGGGGGAGAGCAGTACTTC
v_call: TRBV5-1; j_call: TRBJ1-2; clone_size: once; d_call: -; cdr3_aa: CASSFYPFYGYTF; cdr3_nt: TGCGCCAGCAGCTTCTATCCCTTCTATGGCTACACCTTC
v_call: TRBV5-1; j_call: TRBJ2-1; clone_size: -; d_call: -; cdr3_aa: CASSLAGRSILFF; cdr3_nt: TGCGCCAGCAGCTTGGCGGGACGCTCAATTCTGTTCTTC
v_call: TRBV27; j_call: TRBJ2-3; clone_size: few; d_call: TRBD2; cdr3_aa: CASSSLTSGRFADTQYF; cdr3_nt: TGTGCCAGCAGTTCGCTGACTAGCGGGAGGTTCGCAGATACGCAGTATTTT